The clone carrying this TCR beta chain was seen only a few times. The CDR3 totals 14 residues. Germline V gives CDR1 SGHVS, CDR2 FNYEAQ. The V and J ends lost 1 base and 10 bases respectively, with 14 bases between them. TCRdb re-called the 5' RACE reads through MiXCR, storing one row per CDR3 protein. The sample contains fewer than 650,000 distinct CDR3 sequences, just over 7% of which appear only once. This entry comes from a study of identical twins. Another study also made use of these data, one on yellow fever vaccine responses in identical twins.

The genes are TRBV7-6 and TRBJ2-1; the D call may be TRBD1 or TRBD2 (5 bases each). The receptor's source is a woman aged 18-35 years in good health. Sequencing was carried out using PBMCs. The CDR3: CASSLGSGPREQFF. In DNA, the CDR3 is TGTGCCAGCAGCTTAGGTTCGGGGCCGCGGGAGCAGTTCTTC.